This is a list of T cell receptor beta chains from one sample in a study of T cell changes during pregnancy in multiple sclerosis. The repertoire was sequenced with immunoSEQ multiplex PCR; TCRdb's copy has only in-frame clones and lacks some. The repertoire holds tens of thousands of clones, with nearly 95% as singletons. The input for sequencing was CD8+ T cells from peripheral blood mononuclear cells, taken in the third trimester of pregnancy. Receptors originate from a female donor with multiple sclerosis, enrolled in a pregnancy study. CDR3s include the opening cysteine and the closing phenylalanine or tryptophan. The order of the fields is D gene, clone size, V gene, J gene, CDR3 protein, CDR3 DNA. D genes are given only for firm matches. Clone size is shown for a subset of rows, as once, few, many or a class of expanded clone.

TRBD1,-,TRBV7-9,TRBJ1-2,CASSLNTGGRIYGYTF,TGTGCCAGCAGCTTAAACACAGGGGGCCGGATCTATGGCTACACCTTC
TRBD1,-,TRBV6-1,TRBJ2-7,CASSESTGGASMQYF,TGTGCCAGCAGTGAATCGACAGGGGGGGCTTCGATGCAGTACTTC
-,-,TRBV9,TRBJ1-4,CASSVGQLEELFF,TGTGCCAGCAGCGTAGGCCAGCTTGAGGAACTGTTTTTT
TRBD1,-,TRBV5-6,TRBJ2-1,CASNLPPGTGVNKQFF,TGTGCCAGCAACTTACCCCCCGGGACAGGGGTCAATAAGCAGTTCTTC
-,-,TRBV27,TRBJ2-7,CASGLMSSYEQYF,TGTGCCAGCGGACTAATGAGCTCCTACGAGCAGTACTTC
TRBD1,-,TRBV4-3,TRBJ2-1,CASSQGTGTYNEQFF,TGCGCCAGCAGCCAAGGGACAGGGACCTACAATGAGCAGTTCTTC
TRBD2,-,TRBV7-2,TRBJ2-1,CASSLAWGGTKNEQFF,TGTGCCAGCAGCTTAGCTTGGGGGGGAACAAAAAATGAGCAGTTCTTC
-,few,TRBV29-1,TRBJ1-1,CSVETGVEAFF,TGCAGCGTTGAGACCGGGGTTGAAGCTTTCTTT
TRBD1,-,TRBV7-9,TRBJ2-1,CASSRTGLNEQFF,TGTGCCAGCAGCAGGACAGGGCTTAATGAGCAGTTCTTC
TRBD2,-,TRBV27,TRBJ2-3,CASSPSVTSGKTTDTQYF,TGTGCCAGCAGTCCGTCGGTGACTAGCGGGAAGACCACAGATACGCAGTATTTT
TRBD1,once,TRBV13,TRBJ1-4,CASSFRQGVNEKLFF,TGTGCCAGCAGCTTTCGACAGGGAGTAAATGAAAAACTGTTTTTT
-,-,TRBV27,TRBJ2-3,CASKHTSLSTDTQYF,TGTGCCAGCAAGCACACTAGTCTGAGCACAGATACGCAGTATTTT
TRBD1,-,TRBV9,TRBJ1-1,CASGDRGNTEAFF,TGTGCCTCCGGGGACAGGGGGAACACTGAAGCTTTCTTT
TRBD2,-,TRBV10-3,TRBJ2-2,CAISELAGENTGELFF,TGTGCCATCAGTGAGTTAGCGGGGGAGAACACCGGGGAGCTGTTTTTT
-,-,TRBV5-4,TRBJ2-1,CASSLRLVAYNEQFF,TGTGCCAGCAGCCTCAGACTAGTTGCCTACAATGAGCAGTTCTTC
TRBD2,-,TRBV9,TRBJ2-6,CASGGVLGANVLTF,TGTGCCAGCGGGGGGGTTTTGGGGGCCAACGTCCTGACTTTC
-,once,TRBV27,TRBJ2-3,CRVGAGTDTQYF,TGTCGCGTTGGAGCGGGCACAGATACGCAGTATTTT
TRBD2,-,TRBV2,TRBJ2-3,CAGRTSGSTDTQYF,TGTGCCGGAAGGACTAGCGGAAGCACAGATACGCAGTATTTT
TRBD1,-,TRBV27,TRBJ2-5,CASRWTGMFSESGNISGTQYF,TGTGCCAGCAGATGGACAGGGATGTTTTCCGAGTCGGGAAATATATCAGGGACCCAGTACTTC
TRBD1,-,TRBV7-2,TRBJ2-7,CASSPGGAYEQYF,TGTGCCAGCAGTCCAGGGGGCGCCTACGAGCAGTACTTC